This is a list of T cell receptor beta chains from one sample in a study of response to subunit inactivated influenza vaccine. TCRdb re-called the RT-PCR reads through MiXCR, storing one row per CDR3 protein. The data contain some 640,000 distinct CDR3 sequences, approximately 15% of them seen just once; the ten biggest clones take up around 7.3%. Sample: PBMCs from blood, taken 14 days before vaccination. Receptor source: a man in his forties or fifties who received an inactivated influenza vaccine. CDR3s include the opening cysteine and the closing phenylalanine or tryptophan. Rows give clone size only sometimes, using once, few, many, or a class for an expanded clone.

size	V	J	CDR3
few	TRBV7-9	TRBJ2-3	CASSNGVLAGATDTQYF
few	TRBV20-1	TRBJ2-1	CSARDQETVAGANEQFF
-	TRBV7-2	TRBJ1-6	CASSQRTGGYNSPLHF
few	TRBV15	TRBJ1-5	CATSSYQGGNQPQHF
-	TRBV12-3/TRBV12-4	TRBJ1-2	CASSLNRANYNGYTF
few	TRBV11-2	TRBJ2-3	CASSSAGQTTDTQYF
-	TRBV29-1	TRBJ2-2	CSVESTATATGELFF
few	TRBV19	TRBJ2-1	CASHPGLATNEQFF
few	TRBV3-1	TRBJ1-2	CASSQSRDGYTF
-	TRBV7-2	TRBJ2-3	CASSLAPLGSGTDTQYF
few	TRBV7-2	TRBJ1-3	CASSNGQAGNTIYF
-	TRBV29-1	TRBJ2-3	CSVEGQGTDTQYF
few	TRBV3-1	TRBJ2-4	CASTQATGRNIQYF
-	TRBV7-9	TRBJ2-1	CASNYDSGRVAEQFF
-	TRBV15	TRBJ2-4	CATSRQENIQYF
few	TRBV6-2/TRBV6-3	TRBJ2-1	CASSYSDRFYNEQFF
-	TRBV6-1	TRBJ2-3	CASSPAYGVRADTQYF
-	TRBV4-1	TRBJ1-3	CASSQVGASGNTIYF
-	TRBV7-2	TRBJ2-7	CASSLGDSLGEQYF
-	TRBV5-5	TRBJ2-7	CASSWGPSFYEQYF
few	TRBV11-2	TRBJ2-5	CASSRYRGSVKETQYF
few	TRBV6-2/TRBV6-3	TRBJ2-5	CASSYAGAIQETQYF
few	TRBV7-6	TRBJ2-2	CASSLARYLDLSGELFF
-	TRBV6-6	TRBJ1-5	CASSYSKVQPQHF
few	TRBV11-2	TRBJ2-1	CASSLGSAGAREQFF
-	TRBV4-3	TRBJ1-2	CASSQARGQYGYTF
-	TRBV10-3	TRBJ2-2	CAISDFVAGATGELFF
many	TRBV5-1	TRBJ1-5	CASSWDGGAGQPQHF
few	TRBV5-1	TRBJ2-1	CASSLRIAGYNEQFF
few	TRBV6-2/TRBV6-3	TRBJ2-4	CASSYSGINIQYF
many	TRBV6-1	TRBJ1-1	CASMIQRNTEAFF
few	TRBV7-2	TRBJ2-7	CASSPTGGSGEQYF
many	TRBV29-1	TRBJ1-1	CSLSRTVNTEAFF
-	TRBV21-1	TRBJ2-7	CASSKAQGQTGNEQYF
few	TRBV2	TRBJ2-1	CASRRGRGTTQGGRLNNEQFF